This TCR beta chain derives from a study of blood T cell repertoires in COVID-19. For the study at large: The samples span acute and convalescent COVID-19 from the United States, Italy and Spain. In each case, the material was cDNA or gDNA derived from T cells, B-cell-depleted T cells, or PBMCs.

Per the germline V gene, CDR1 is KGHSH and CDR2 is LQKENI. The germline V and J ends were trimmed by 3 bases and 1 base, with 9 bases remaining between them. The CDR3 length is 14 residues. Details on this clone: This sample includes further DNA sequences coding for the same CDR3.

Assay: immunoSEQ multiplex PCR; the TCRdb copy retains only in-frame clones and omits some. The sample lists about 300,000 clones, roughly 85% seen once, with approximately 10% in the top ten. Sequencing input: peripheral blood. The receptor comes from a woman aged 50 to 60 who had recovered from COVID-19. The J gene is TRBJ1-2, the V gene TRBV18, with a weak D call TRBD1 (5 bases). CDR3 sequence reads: CASSPGQGNYGYTF. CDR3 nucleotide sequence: TGTGCCAGCTCACCGGGCCAGGGTAACTATGGCTACACCTTC. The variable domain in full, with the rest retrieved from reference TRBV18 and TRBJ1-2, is NAGVMQNPRHLVRRRGQEARLRCSPMKGHSHVYWYRQLPEEGLKFMVYLQKENIIDESGMPKERFSAEFPKEGPSILRIQQVVRGDSAAYFCASSPGQGNYGYTFGSGTRLTVV.